This TCR beta chain was identified in a study of T cells after yellow fever vaccination. Overall study results and limits: Peaking on day 5 versus 15, the secondary response was faster but weaker.

TCRdb used MiXCR to reprocess the 5' RACE reads, holding one entry per CDR3 protein. The data contain about 340,000 distinct CDR3 sequences, over 8% of them singletons. Germline V gene data show CDR1 as SGHNT and CDR2 as YYREEE (reference sequence). This CDR3 is built from 15 residues. Trimming removed 5 bases at V and 2 bases at J, with 15 bases between. A single count supports this clonotype. Its antigen is not known. The TCR comes from a man younger than 30 who received the YFV17D yellow fever vaccine. Sequences were derived from PBMCs, sampled on the day of the first yellow fever vaccination. J is TRBJ2-3 and V is TRBV5-4; D gene uncertain. The CDR3 region has the DNA TGTGCCAGCAGGAGGACCGACGAATACACAGATACGCAGTATTTT. Its translation is CASRRTDEYTDTQYF.